Detailed here is one TCR beta chain. This sample was taken from a study of control samples from healthy donors and cancer patients. TCRdb keeps only in-frame clones here, not all; method: immunoSEQ multiplex PCR. Seen here are about 270,000 clones, roughly 87% observed once, and the top ten hold approximately 12%. The sequenced sample was PBMCs. This TCR derives from a woman in her fifties or sixties with lung cancer.

Here the CDR3 reads CASSHLGEGNYGYTF. The CDR3 DNA reads TGCGCCAGCAGCCACCTAGGGGAGGGGAACTATGGCTACACCTTC. The chain is built from TRBV4-1 and TRBJ1-2; maybe TRBD1 (5 bases). The CDR3 totals 15 residues. V was clipped by 3 bases and J by 2 bases, with 13 bases between them. Germline V gives CDR1 MGHRA, CDR2 YSYEKL.